This TCR beta chain stems from a study of blood T cell repertoires in COVID-19. In the study overall: PBMCs, B-cell-depleted T cells, or T cells provided the cDNA or gDNA that made up the material.

This CDR3 comprises 16 residues. The repertoire was sequenced with immunoSEQ multiplex PCR; TCRdb's copy has only in-frame clones and lacks some. The sample lists approximately 270,000 clones, 80% to 90% occurring once. The chain recombines TRBV21-1 with TRBJ1-5. TRBV21-1 is a pseudogene segment. Sequencing was carried out using peripheral blood. The clonotype originates from a woman in her seventies with acute or convalescent COVID-19. The CDR3 loop is CASSKALAAQDQPQHF. The CDR3 coding sequence is TGTGCCAGCAGCAAAGCGCTGGCGGCTCAAGATCAGCCCCAGCATTTT.